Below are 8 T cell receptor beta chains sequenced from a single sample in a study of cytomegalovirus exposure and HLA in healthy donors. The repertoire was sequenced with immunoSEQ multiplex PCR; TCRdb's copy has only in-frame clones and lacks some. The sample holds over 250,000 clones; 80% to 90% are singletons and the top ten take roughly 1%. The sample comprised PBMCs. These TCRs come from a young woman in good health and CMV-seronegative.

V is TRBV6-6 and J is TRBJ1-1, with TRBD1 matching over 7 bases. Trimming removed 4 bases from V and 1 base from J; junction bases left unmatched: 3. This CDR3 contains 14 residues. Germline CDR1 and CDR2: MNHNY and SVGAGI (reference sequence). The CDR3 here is CASSSSGGNTEAFF. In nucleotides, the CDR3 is TGTGCCAGCAGTTCTTCAGGGGGGAACACTGAAGCTTTCTTT.

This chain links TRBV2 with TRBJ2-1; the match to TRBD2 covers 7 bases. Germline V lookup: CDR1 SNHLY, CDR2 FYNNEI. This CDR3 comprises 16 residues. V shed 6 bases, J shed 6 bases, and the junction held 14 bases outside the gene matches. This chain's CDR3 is CASSLSGRYWSNEQFF. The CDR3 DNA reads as TGTGCCAGCAGCCTTAGCGGGCGCTATTGGTCCAATGAGCAGTTCTTC.

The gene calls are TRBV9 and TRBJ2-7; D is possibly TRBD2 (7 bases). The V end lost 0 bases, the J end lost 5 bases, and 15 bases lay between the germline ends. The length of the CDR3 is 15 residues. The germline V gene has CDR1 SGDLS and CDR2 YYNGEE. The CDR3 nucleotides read TGTGCCAGCAGCGTAGGAGGGGGAGGGACAAACGAGCAGTACTTC. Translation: CASSVGGGGTNEQYF.

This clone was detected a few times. CDR3 region: CASSPMDTAGYSPLHF. The DNA of the CDR3 is TGTGCCAGTAGCCCGATGGACACTGCAGGGTATTCACCCCTCCACTTT. The V call is TRBV19, the J call TRBJ1-6; weak D call: TRBD1 (5 bases). Trimming removed 6 bases at V and 8 bases at J, with 20 bases between. This CDR3 comprises 16 residues. Germline values: CDR1 LNHDA, CDR2 SQIVND (reference sequence).

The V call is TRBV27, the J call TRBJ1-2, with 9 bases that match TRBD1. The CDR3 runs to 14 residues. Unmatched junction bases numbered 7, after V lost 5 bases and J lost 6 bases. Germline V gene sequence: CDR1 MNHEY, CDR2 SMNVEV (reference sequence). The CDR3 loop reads CASSPTGTGNGYTF. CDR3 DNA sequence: TGTGCCAGCAGTCCTACCGGGACAGGGAATGGCTACACCTTC.

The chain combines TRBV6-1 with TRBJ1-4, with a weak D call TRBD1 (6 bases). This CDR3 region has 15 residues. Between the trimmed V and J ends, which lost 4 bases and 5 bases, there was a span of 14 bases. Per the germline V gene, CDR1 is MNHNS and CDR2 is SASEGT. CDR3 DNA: TGTGCCAGCAGTGTGGTAGGACAGCTAAATGAAAAACTGTTTTTT. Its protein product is CASSVVGQLNEKLFF.

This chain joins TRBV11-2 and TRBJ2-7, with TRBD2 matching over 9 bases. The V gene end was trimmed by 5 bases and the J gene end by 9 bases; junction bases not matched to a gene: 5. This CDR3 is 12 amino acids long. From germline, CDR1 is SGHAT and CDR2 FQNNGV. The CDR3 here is CASSAGGARQYF. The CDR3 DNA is TGTGCCAGCAGCGCGGGGGGGGCCCGGCAGTACTTC.

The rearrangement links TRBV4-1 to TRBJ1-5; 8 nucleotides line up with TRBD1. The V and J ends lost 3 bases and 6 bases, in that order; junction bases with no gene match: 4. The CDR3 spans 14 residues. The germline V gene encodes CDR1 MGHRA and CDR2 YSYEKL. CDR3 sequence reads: CASSHYRGSQPQHF. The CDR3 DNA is TGCGCCAGCAGCCACTACAGGGGGTCTCAGCCCCAGCATTTT.